Listed here are 10 T cell receptor beta chains from one sample, sequenced in a study of response to subunit inactivated influenza vaccine. TCRdb called the RT-PCR reads again in MiXCR, with one record for every CDR3 protein. The table shows some 850,000 distinct CDR3 sequences, with 15% to 20% occurring only once. Sequences were derived from PBMCs from blood, sampled around 5 days after vaccination. The receptors here all came from a man aged 50-59 years who received an inactivated influenza vaccine.

This clonotype appeared a few times. This chain connects TRBV6-2 or TRBV6-3 to TRBJ1-5; maybe TRBD1 (5 bases). V was trimmed by 6 bases and J by 6 bases, leaving 12 bases between them. Germline loops: CDR1 MNHEY, CDR2 SVGEGT. The CDR3 is 13 amino acids. CDR3 nucleotides: TGTGCCAGCAGGGACACGGGATTTCAGCCCCAGCATTTT. This translates into CASRDTGFQPQHF.

Only a few counts were recorded for this clonotype. V gene TRBV5-1 combines with J gene TRBJ2-7; TRBD2 matches at 7 bases. The CDR3 is 15 residues long. V was clipped by 4 bases and J by 2 bases; unmatched bases: 9. Germline CDR1 and CDR2: SGHRS and YFSETQ. For the CDR3, the DNA is TGCGCCAGCAGCCCCGAAGCTAGCGGTCCCTACGAGCAGTACTTC. Translating gives CASSPEASGPYEQYF.

This clonotype was counted at least ten times. This chain's CDR3 is CAISEARKAGYNEQFF. In nucleotides, the CDR3 is TGTGCCATCAGTGAGGCTAGAAAAGCAGGGTACAATGAGCAGTTCTTC. The chain couples TRBV10-3 to TRBJ2-1, with D perhaps TRBD1 (5 bases). V was shortened by 2 bases and J by 4 bases, with 15 bases between the two germline ends. CDR1 and CDR2 (germline): ENHRY, SYGVKD. The CDR3 is 16 amino acids.

This chain connects TRBV12-3 or TRBV12-4 to TRBJ1-1; D is uncertain. The CDR3 is 12 residues long. Trimming took 5 bases from V and 2 from J, leaving 6 bases between them. This chain's CDR3 is CASSKSNTEAFF. In DNA form, the CDR3 reads TGTGCCAGCAGTAAATCAAACACTGAAGCTTTCTTT.

This clonotype was found a few times. This sequence joins TRBV11-1 and TRBJ2-7; weak D call: TRBD2 (6 bases). CDR1 is SGHAT, CDR2 FQDESV, per germline (reference sequence). The CDR3 covers 13 residues. V lost 3 bases to trimming and J lost 7 bases, with 13 bases between them. CDR3 protein: CASSFLRAGEQYF. CDR3 DNA sequence: TGTGCCAGCAGCTTTCTCAGGGCGGGGGAGCAGTACTTC.

This sequence joins TRBV6-1 and TRBJ2-1; the D call may be TRBD1 or TRBD2 (7 bases each). Germline CDR1 is MNHNS and CDR2 is SASEGT. V was trimmed by 3 bases and J by 8 bases, leaving 17 bases between them. CDR3 length: 15 amino acids. The CDR3: CASSDQGEGPYEQFF. The CDR3 DNA follows: TGTGCCAGCAGTGACCAGGGGGAGGGCCCCTATGAGCAGTTCTTC.

The chain joins TRBV7-2 to TRBJ2-7; D not certain. V lost 1 base and J lost 1, with 8 bases in between. The CDR3 has 14 amino acids. Germline V CDR1 and CDR2: SGHTA, FQGNSA. CDR3 in amino acids: CASSLVPNSYEQYF. For the CDR3, the DNA is TGTGCCAGCAGCTTAGTTCCCAATTCCTACGAGCAGTACTTC.

At least ten counts were recorded for this clonotype. This rearrangement joins TRBV29-1 to TRBJ2-1; 8 positions match TRBD2. The germline CDR1 and CDR2 sequences are SQVTM and ANQGSEA. Germline trimming cut 7 bases from V and 6 bases from J; bases unmatched to any gene: 8. The CDR3 has 13 amino acids. The chain's CDR3 is CSGNAGTSNEQFF. The CDR3 region has the DNA TGCAGCGGGAACGCCGGGACTAGCAATGAGCAGTTCTTC.

The chain combines TRBV2 with TRBJ2-1; D gene ambiguous. Germline loops: CDR1 SNHLY, CDR2 FYNNEI. V lost 4 bases and J 6 bases, leaving 10 bases between the germline ends. The CDR3 runs to 13 residues. CDR3 residues: CASSGPDANEQFF. The DNA for the CDR3 is TGTGCCAGCAGTGGACCTGACGCCAATGAGCAGTTCTTC.

This clonotype turned up a few times. The rearrangement links TRBV20-1 to TRBJ1-1; 7 bases are a match to TRBD1. Germline CDR1 and CDR2: DFQATT and SNEGSKA (reference sequence). This CDR3 contains 13 residues. Trimming took 2 bases from V and 4 from J; bases not matched to a gene: 4. CDR3 coding DNA: TGCAGTGCTAGAAAGGGGACAGTCACTGAAGCTTTCTTT. Translation: CSARKGTVTEAFF.